Below, one T cell receptor beta chain is given with its context. The antigen is not known. V lost 5 bases and J lost 3; bases outside the gene matches: 7. This CDR3 comprises 16 residues. The germline V gene has CDR1 SGHTA and CDR2 FQGNSA. This sample was taken from a study of regulatory T cells in long-lasting Graves disease. Across the whole study: It was over 5 years of antithyroid drugs, with positive TSH receptor antibodies, that meant persistent Graves' disease. Findings and caveats of the study: It was in persistent disease that TRBV28, TRBJ1-2 and TRBJ2-5 were favored. Newly diagnosed patients shared 1,000 or so public clonotypes; persistent patients shared some 2,700.

Time point described: persistent/refractory GD, antithyroid drugs over 5 years with positive TRAb. RNA extracted from PBMCs served as the sequencing template. Through Arm-PCR of CDR3 regions and iRepertoire HTBI primers, TCR beta libraries were built. In the authors' methods: The identification of 62 TRBV and some 15 TRBJ segments was made across samples. TCRdb independently ran MiXCR on the multiplex PCR reads; one entry per CDR3 protein. The V and J calls, along with clone size, are taken from TCRdb and not from the paper's own processing. This table holds some 450,000 distinct CDR3 sequences, less than 25% found once.

The source is a female donor with Graves disease. V usage is TRBV7-2 and J usage is TRBJ2-7, with TRBD2 matching 13 bases. This material consisted of peripheral blood mononuclear cells (PBMCs), taken when the disease was refractory, from a patient treated with antithyroid drugs. CDR3 sequence reads: CASSRRTSGRIYEQYF. The CDR3 nucleotides read TGTGCCAGCAGCCGCAGGACTAGCGGGAGAATCTACGAGCAGTACTTC.